A selection of T cell receptor beta chains follows, all from one sample in a study of blood T cells in healthy people across ages. TCRdb re-derived calls from the 5' RACE reads in MiXCR, one entry per CDR3 protein. The sample holds roughly 1.5 million distinct CDR3 sequences, less than 45% seen once. Material: blood. Source of these receptors: a woman between 18 and 29 years old in good health. Each CDR3 is given with its conserved first and last residue. Fields, in order: V gene, D gene, J gene, CDR3 protein. A D gene is named only where the DNA matches it firmly.

v_gene: TRBV7-2; d_gene: .; j_gene: TRBJ1-1; CDR3aa: CASSFGIGIEAFF
v_gene: TRBV7-9; d_gene: .; j_gene: TRBJ2-2; CDR3aa: CASNPQLDPGELFF
v_gene: TRBV20-1; d_gene: TRBD2; j_gene: TRBJ2-3; CDR3aa: CSARTSGSTDTQYF
v_gene: TRBV12-3/TRBV12-4; d_gene: .; j_gene: TRBJ2-7; CDR3aa: CASSLYEQYF
v_gene: TRBV9; d_gene: TRBD1; j_gene: TRBJ1-5; CDR3aa: CASSPGTVSNQPQHF
v_gene: TRBV4-1; d_gene: TRBD1; j_gene: TRBJ2-4; CDR3aa: CASSQADREKSIQYF
v_gene: TRBV29-1; d_gene: .; j_gene: TRBJ1-6; CDR3aa: CSVGQGVNSPLHF
v_gene: TRBV5-1; d_gene: .; j_gene: .; CDR3aa: CASTPGAPLDEQYF
v_gene: TRBV5-1; d_gene: .; j_gene: TRBJ1-1; CDR3aa: CASSGTRANTEAFF
v_gene: TRBV20-1; d_gene: TRBD2; j_gene: TRBJ2-7; CDR3aa: CSARLAGAYYNEQYF
v_gene: TRBV6-6; d_gene: TRBD1; j_gene: TRBJ2-5; CDR3aa: CASIGRQGLETQYF